This T cell receptor (beta chain) was sequenced during a study of identical twins. This clonotype was seen only a few times. What it binds is unknown. Via MiXCR, TCRdb re-called the 5' RACE reads, giving one row per CDR3 protein. Of hundreds of thousands of distinct CDR3 sequences listed, 7% are singletons. General study results and limits: The more abundant beta clonotypes in cord blood had fewer insertions, and memory repertoires did not show this.

The same data also went into a second study, on yellow fever vaccine responses in identical twins.

The TCR sequence derives from a woman between 18 and 30 years old in good health. Material for sequencing was memory (CD45RO+) T cells sorted from blood.

CDR3 sequence: CASSQVGGRWEETQYF. DNA for the CDR3: TGTGCCAGCAGCCAAGTGGGGGGGCGCTGGGAAGAGACCCAGTACTTC. The chain employs TRBV14 and TRBJ2-5; D possibly corresponds to TRBD2 (7 bases). The CDR3 loop spans 16 amino acids. CDR1 is SGHDN and CDR2 is FVKESK in the germline V gene. Trimming took off 1 base at V and 3 bases at J, with 15 bases between the two ends.